This T cell receptor (beta chain) was documented in a study of control samples from healthy donors and cancer patients. Clones were read by immunoSEQ multiplex PCR, and TCRdb kept only the in-frame ones, dropping some. The repertoire includes approximately 150,000 clones, roughly 94% of them detected once, and around 13% sits in the top ten. Germline V gene data show CDR1 as KGHDR and CDR2 as SFDVKD. The ends were cut back, 1 base at V and 8 bases at J, with 13 bases in the middle. The CDR3 is 14 amino acids. The sequenced material came from blood. The genes are TRBV24-1 and TRBJ1-2; no reliable D call. The origin of this receptor is a man aged 35 to 55 in good health. The CDR3 loop reads CATSDFAAERGYTF. The CDR3 DNA sequence: TGTGCCACCAGTGATTTCGCCGCGGAGAGGGGCTACACCTTC.